Listed below are T cell receptor beta chains from one sample, sequenced in a study of post-analysis software for immune sequencing data. MiXCR, run by TCRdb on the PCR reads, gives a single entry per CDR3 protein. The table lists 170,000 or so distinct CDR3 sequences, approximately 31% of them singletons. The specimen sequenced was blood. All receptors come from a girl aged 5-17 years with multiple sclerosis. Each CDR3 is given with its conserved first and last residue. The D gene is left open where the match is weak. Rows give clone size only sometimes, using once, few, many, or a class for an expanded clone.

>TRBV27|TRBJ2-1|-|-
CASSRLGVDNEQFF
TGTGCCAGCAGCCGCCTGGGGGTCGATAATGAGCAGTTCTTC
>TRBV29-1|TRBJ2-3|TRBD1|-
CSVRNRGSTDTQYF
TGCAGCGTTCGTAACAGGGGCAGCACAGATACGCAGTATTTT
>TRBV11-1|TRBJ2-1|TRBD1|-
CASSYRQGAVNEQFF
TGTGCCAGCAGCTATCGACAGGGGGCGGTGAATGAGCAGTTCTTC
>TRBV20-1|TRBJ2-5|-|-
CSASLVPQETQYF
TGCAGTGCTTCATTAGTCCCCCAAGAGACCCAGTACTTC
>TRBV20-1|TRBJ2-2|TRBD2|-
CSARDPGLASGWNTGELFF
TGCAGTGCTAGAGATCCAGGGCTGGCTAGCGGGTGGAACACCGGGGAGCTGTTTTTT
>TRBV4-1|TRBJ2-7|-|many
CASSQDTSRPYEQYF
TGCGCCAGCAGCCAAGATACTAGCCGACCCTACGAGCAGTACTTC
>TRBV9|TRBJ2-1|-|-
CASGAGGNEQFF
TGTGCCAGCGGCGCCGGAGGAAATGAGCAGTTTTTC
>TRBV6-4|TRBJ2-3|-|many
CASSEGSTDTQYF
TGTGCCAGCAGTGAGGGCAGCACAGATACGCAGTATTTT
>TRBV4-1|TRBJ1-2|-|many
CASSPVGGNANYGYTF
TGCGCCAGCAGTCCCGTTGGAGGGAACGCAAACTATGGCTACACCTTC
>TRBV20-1|TRBJ2-6|-|-
CSARASRAGGYLGTNVLTF
TGCAGTGCTAGGGCTTCGAGGGCAGGGGGGTATCTTGGGACCAACGTCCTGACTTTC
>TRBV11-2|TRBJ2-7|-|-
CASSLNLGGNSDEQYF
TGTGCCAGCAGCTTAAATCTAGGAGGCAACTCGGACGAGCAGTACTTC
>TRBV5-1|TRBJ2-1|-|-
CASSTGQNEQFF
TGCGCCAGCAGCACCGGTCAGAATGAGCAGTTCTTC